This TCR beta chain was sequenced during a study of blood T cell repertoires in COVID-19. Overall study: COVID-19 samples, acute and convalescent, were from the United States, Italy and Spain. PBMCs, B-cell-depleted T cells, or T cells provided the cDNA or gDNA that made up the material.

The CDR3 sequence is 13 residues long. V dropped 7 bases and J dropped 9 bases, with 18 bases sitting between them. In the original analysis: Amplification from reference gene primers served as the basis for estimated nucleated cell counts. Sequencing was performed with immunoSEQ multiplex PCR; in TCRdb, only in-frame clones are kept and a portion is missing. Clonal size and the V and J genes are those of that table, whereas D and trimming came from the DNA. This sample carries roughly 280,000 clones, roughly 85% of them seen once, and the ten largest clones take roughly 9.6%. The sequencing input was peripheral blood. The receptor was derived from a woman aged 70-85 years with acute or convalescent COVID-19. This chain uses TRBV12-3 or TRBV12-4 with TRBJ1-1; no firm D call. CDR3 in amino acids: CASTVDTAGKAFF. DNA of the CDR3: TGTGCCAGCACCGTAGACACCGCGGGCAAAGCTTTCTTT.